Listed below are T cell receptor beta chains from one sample, sequenced in a study of response to subunit inactivated influenza vaccine. MiXCR was run by TCRdb on the RT-PCR reads, yielding one entry per CDR3 protein. The sample includes under 200,000 distinct CDR3 sequences, roughly 12% of them seen just once. This sample was also put to use in a study of T cells expressing NK-cell markers.

The sample consisted of CD8+ T cells sorted from PBMCs, taken 12 days after vaccination. The receptors here all came from a man over 45 who received an inactivated influenza vaccine. Both conserved end residues are part of each CDR3. Fields, in order: D gene, V gene, J gene, clone size, CDR3 protein, CDR3 DNA. D genes are given only for firm matches. Part of the rows lack a size; the others show once, few, many or a class for expanded clones.

D: -; V: TRBV25-1; J: TRBJ2-3; size: many; CDR3: CASSEYTKSDTQYF; DNA: TGTGCCAGCAGTGAATATACAAAGTCAGATACGCAGTATTTT
D: -; V: TRBV5-1; J: TRBJ2-7; size: -; CDR3: CASSLRGKNEQYF; DNA: TGCGCCAGCAGCTTGAGGGGTAAGAACGAGCAGTACTTC
D: TRBD2; V: TRBV7-3; J: TRBJ2-1; size: few; CDR3: CASSHTSDSSYNEQFF; DNA: TGTGCCAGCAGTCACACTAGCGATAGCTCCTACAATGAGCAGTTCTTC
D: TRBD2; V: TRBV12-3/TRBV12-4; J: TRBJ2-1; size: few; CDR3: CASISWEAGPHNEQFF; DNA: TGTGCCAGCATCTCCTGGGAAGCGGGACCCCACAATGAGCAGTTCTTC
D: TRBD1; V: TRBV4-1; J: TRBJ2-7; size: -; CDR3: CASSQVTGHHEQYF; DNA: TGCGCCAGCAGCCAAGTGACAGGGCATCACGAGCAGTACTTC
D: TRBD2; V: TRBV10-3; J: TRBJ2-1; size: -; CDR3: CAISESGAGGPNEQFF; DNA: TGTGCCATCAGTGAGTCGGGAGCGGGGGGGCCAAATGAGCAGTTCTTC
D: TRBD2; V: TRBV7-8; J: TRBJ2-6; size: few; CDR3: CASPPGLAGGTFSGANVLTF; DNA: TGTGCCAGCCCTCCCGGACTAGCGGGAGGGACCTTCTCTGGGGCCAACGTCCTGACTTTC
D: -; V: TRBV18; J: TRBJ2-1; size: -; CDR3: CASSPRPRHNEQFF; DNA: TGTGCCAGCTCACCAAGGCCCCGACACAATGAGCAGTTCTTC
D: TRBD2; V: TRBV18; J: TRBJ2-3; size: few; CDR3: CASSPTSGRSDTQYF; DNA: TGTGCCAGCTCACCGACTAGCGGGAGATCAGATACGCAGTATTTT
D: TRBD1; V: TRBV20-1; J: TRBJ2-1; size: -; CDR3: CSARDSTGASSYNEQFF; DNA: TGCAGTGCTAGAGATTCGACAGGGGCTAGCTCCTACAATGAGCAGTTCTTC
D: -; V: TRBV3-1; J: TRBJ2-5; size: -; CDR3: CASCQEMVPTPNQETQYF; DNA: TGTGCCAGCTGCCAAGAAATGGTCCCGACACCGAACCAAGAGACCCAGTACTTC
D: TRBD2; V: TRBV28; J: TRBJ2-1; size: many; CDR3: CASSLLAGGSLNEQFF; DNA: TGTGCCAGCAGTTTATTGGCGGGGGGGTCCCTGAATGAGCAGTTCTTC
D: -; V: TRBV30; J: TRBJ2-1; size: few; CDR3: CAWSFTPYNEQFF; DNA: TGTGCCTGGAGTTTCACCCCCTACAATGAGCAGTTCTTC
D: TRBD1; V: TRBV6-5; J: TRBJ2-7; size: -; CDR3: CASSYSRVGQSSHYEQYF; DNA: TGTGCCAGCAGTTACTCGAGGGTGGGACAGAGCTCCCACTACGAGCAGTACTTC
D: TRBD2; V: TRBV2; J: TRBJ2-1; size: -; CDR3: CATLAGDYNEQFF; DNA: TGTGCCACTCTAGCGGGGGACTACAATGAGCAGTTCTTC
D: TRBD2; V: TRBV7-9; J: TRBJ2-7; size: few; CDR3: CASSLAGREGHF; DNA: TGTGCCAGCAGCTTAGCGGGACGGGAGGGCCACTTC
D: -; V: TRBV6-2/TRBV6-3; J: TRBJ2-7; size: -; CDR3: CASSYSMVSYEQYF; DNA: TGTGCCAGCAGTTACAGCATGGTTTCCTACGAGCAGTACTTC
D: -; V: TRBV6-5; J: TRBJ1-5; size: few; CDR3: CASSYSGLNQPQHF; DNA: TGTGCCAGCAGTTACTCAGGGTTGAATCAGCCCCAGCATTTT
D: TRBD1; V: TRBV5-6; J: TRBJ2-2; size: few; CDR3: CASSLVLDREKRGTGELFF; DNA: TGTGCCAGCAGCTTGGTTTTGGACAGGGAGAAACGGGGCACCGGGGAGCTGTTTTTT
D: TRBD2; V: TRBV11-2; J: TRBJ2-1; size: -; CDR3: CASSLVHGGSSYNEQFF; DNA: TGTGCCAGCAGCTTAGTTCACGGGGGGAGCTCCTACAATGAGCAGTTCTTC
D: -; V: TRBV30; J: TRBJ2-3; size: few; CDR3: CAWSADTDTQYF; DNA: TGTGCCTGGAGCGCAGACACAGATACGCAGTATTTT
D: -; V: TRBV4-1; J: TRBJ2-1; size: few; CDR3: CASSQDLAGVRYNEQFF; DNA: TGCGCCAGCAGCCAAGACCTAGCAGGAGTAAGGTACAATGAGCAGTTCTTC
D: TRBD2; V: TRBV7-8; J: TRBJ2-1; size: -; CDR3: CASSLVSSGSYNEQFF; DNA: TGTGCCAGCAGCTTAGTGTCTAGCGGCTCCTACAATGAGCAGTTCTTC
D: TRBD1; V: TRBV6-2/TRBV6-3; J: TRBJ2-2; size: few; CDR3: CASSYTGTANTGELFF; DNA: TGTGCCAGCAGTTACACCGGGACAGCGAACACCGGGGAGCTGTTTTTT
D: -; V: TRBV2; J: TRBJ2-2; size: -; CDR3: CASSSGWNTGELFF; DNA: TGTGCCAGCAGTAGCGGGTGGAACACCGGGGAGCTGTTTTTT
D: -; V: TRBV4-2; J: TRBJ1-1; size: -; CDR3: CASSQVGVTEAFF; DNA: TGTGCCAGCAGCCAAGTGGGGGTCACTGAAGCTTTCTTT
D: -; V: TRBV4-3; J: TRBJ2-1; size: many; CDR3: CASSPTQGLYNEQFF; DNA: TGCGCCAGCAGCCCGACTCAGGGTCTCTACAATGAGCAGTTCTTC
D: TRBD2; V: TRBV12-3/TRBV12-4; J: TRBJ2-1; size: -; CDR3: CASSLGRGGNNEQFF; DNA: TGTGCCAGCAGTTTAGGGCGGGGGGGGAACAATGAGCAGTTCTTC
D: -; V: TRBV12-3/TRBV12-4; J: TRBJ1-2; size: many; CDR3: CASSSSPVDGYTF; DNA: TGTGCCAGCTCGTCTAGCCCCGTGGATGGCTACACCTTC
D: TRBD1; V: TRBV28; J: TRBJ1-5; size: -; CDR3: CASSLAPTGDPTQHF; DNA: TGTGCCAGCAGTTTAGCCCCGACAGGGGACCCGACCCAGCATTTT
D: -; V: TRBV7-6; J: TRBJ2-1; size: many; CDR3: CASSLRASDYEQFF; DNA: TGTGCCAGCAGCTTAAGGGCCTCCGATTATGAGCAGTTCTTC
D: -; V: TRBV29-1; J: TRBJ2-6; size: few; CDR3: CSVSTGYGANVLTF; DNA: TGCAGCGTTTCAACAGGGTATGGGGCCAACGTCCTGACTTTC
D: -; V: TRBV15; J: TRBJ1-1; size: few; CDR3: CATSGGRNTEAFF; DNA: TGTGCCACCAGCGGGGGGAGGAACACTGAAGCTTTCTTT
D: TRBD1; V: TRBV6-5; J: TRBJ2-2; size: -; CDR3: CASSYWTGAENTGELFF; DNA: TGTGCCAGCAGTTACTGGACAGGGGCTGAGAACACCGGGGAGCTGTTTTTT
D: -; V: TRBV6-2/TRBV6-3; J: TRBJ1-2; size: -; CDR3: CASSYEGNYGYTF; DNA: TGTGCCAGCAGTTACGAGGGGAACTATGGCTACACCTTC
D: -; V: TRBV28; J: TRBJ1-4; size: few; CDR3: CASSQTGATNEKLFF; DNA: TGTGCCAGCAGCCAGACGGGGGCAACTAATGAAAAACTGTTTTTT
D: TRBD2; V: TRBV5-1; J: TRBJ2-3; size: few; CDR3: CASSFRGLAIPDTQYF; DNA: TGCGCCAGCAGCTTCAGGGGACTAGCGATACCAGATACGCAGTATTTT
D: -; V: TRBV11-2; J: TRBJ2-2; size: -; CDR3: CASSLEGFFPGELFF; DNA: TGTGCCAGCAGCTTAGAAGGGTTTTTTCCCGGGGAGCTGTTTTTT
D: -; V: TRBV12-3/TRBV12-4; J: TRBJ1-5; size: few; CDR3: CASSQTSWTGNQPQHF; DNA: TGTGCCAGCAGTCAAACCTCATGGACAGGCAATCAGCCCCAGCATTTT
D: TRBD1; V: TRBV28; J: TRBJ2-1; size: -; CDR3: CASSAKQGTHYNEQFF; DNA: TGTGCCAGCAGTGCCAAACAGGGGACCCACTACAATGAGCAGTTCTTC
D: -; V: TRBV27; J: TRBJ2-7; size: -; CDR3: CASSLGPATGLVGEQYF; DNA: TGTGCCAGCAGTTTAGGTCCCGCGACTGGGCTTGTGGGCGAGCAGTACTTC
D: -; V: TRBV10-3; J: TRBJ2-5; size: few; CDR3: CAISERGSEQGTQYF; DNA: TGTGCCATCAGTGAACGGGGCAGCGAACAAGGGACCCAGTACTTC